This entry lists 13 T cell receptor beta chains sequenced from one sample in a study of identical twins. TCRdb re-called the 5' RACE reads with MiXCR, one entry per CDR3 protein. The sample lists just over 450,000 distinct CDR3 sequences, 11% to 15% occurring once. These data also featured in a second study, about yellow fever vaccine responses in identical twins.

The sequencing input was CD4+ T cells sorted from blood. Receptors were obtained from a woman younger than 35 in good health.

This clonotype was seen ten or more times. V and J are TRBV29-1 and TRBJ2-3; TRBD2 agrees at 10 bases. Germline V gene sequence: CDR1 SQVTM, CDR2 ANQGSEA. This CDR3 contains 13 residues. Germline trimming cut 7 bases from V and 4 bases from J; bases unmatched to any gene: 5. CDR3 protein: CSASGSKADTQYF. CDR3 bases: TGCAGCGCTAGCGGGAGTAAGGCAGATACGCAGTATTTT.

This clonotype occurred a few times. The chain couples TRBV30 to TRBJ2-2; D is unclear. Germline CDR1 and CDR2: GTSNPN and SVGIG (reference sequence). The CDR3 is 13 amino acids. V lost 3 bases to trimming and J lost 3 bases, with 8 bases between them. The CDR3 DNA reads as TGTGCCTGGAGCGCCCTTTACACCGGGGAGCTGTTTTTT. It specifies CAWSALYTGELFF. Using reference TRBV30 and TRBJ2-2 for the parts outside the CDR3, the full variable domain is SQTIHQWPATLVQPVGSPLSLECTVEGTSNPNLYWYRQAAGRGLQLLFYSVGIGQISSEVPQNLSASRPQDRQFILSSKKLLLSDSGFYLCAWSALYTGELFFGEGSRLTVL.

In this sample, this clonotype turned up a few times. The chain joins TRBV6-5 to TRBJ2-1, with 12 positions matching TRBD2. The CDR3 extends over 17 amino acids. The J segment lost 3 bases and the V segment lost 4 bases, leaving 7 bases of the junction unmatched. Germline V CDR1 and CDR2: MNHEY, SVGAGI. The CDR3 sequence is CASSSRLAGDSYNEQFF. The CDR3 DNA reads TGTGCCAGCAGTTCACGACTAGCGGGAGACAGCTACAATGAGCAGTTCTTC.

The sample holds a few counts of this clonotype. The rearrangement links TRBV20-1 to TRBJ2-7; D ambiguous. This CDR3 is 13 amino acids long. Germline V lookup: CDR1 DFQATT, CDR2 SNEGSKA (reference sequence). The V gene lost 6 bases and the J gene lost 0 bases, with 12 bases spanning the gap. CDR3 in DNA: TGCAGTGCCCCCGGTCCGAACTCCTACGAGCAGTACTTC. This codes for CSAPGPNSYEQYF.

This clonotype appeared a few times. The rearrangement links TRBV20-1 to TRBJ2-7; possible D gene TRBD2, 6 bases. The CDR3 totals 12 residues. Germline lookup yields CDR1 DFQATT and CDR2 SNEGSKA (reference sequence). The germline V and J ends were trimmed by 4 bases and 4 bases, with 11 bases remaining between them. The CDR3 region has the DNA TGCAGTGCTAAACCGGGACTTTACGAGCAGTACTTC. It yields the protein CSAKPGLYEQYF.

This clonotype was detected a few times. The J gene is TRBJ2-7, the V gene TRBV18, with D perhaps matching TRBD1 (7 bases). With 8 bases removed from V and 2 bases from J, the gap between germline ends came to 13 bases. There are 13 residues in the CDR3. Per germline, CDR1 KGHSH and CDR2 LQKENI. The CDR3, as DNA: TGTGCCAGCCGCGGGGACAGTGCCTACGAGCAGTACTTC. It codes for CASRGDSAYEQYF.

The chain recombines TRBV4-2 with TRBJ2-1; D perhaps matches TRBD2 (6 bases). V lost 1 base to trimming and J lost 6 bases, with 19 bases between them. The CDR3 extends over 17 amino acids. Germline-derived CDR1 and CDR2 are LGHNA and YNFKEQ. Here the CDR3 reads CASSQAADGSGFNEQFF. Here the CDR3 DNA reads TGTGCCAGCAGCCAAGCCGCGGACGGGAGTGGGTTCAATGAGCAGTTCTTC.

This clonotype was recorded a few times. V and J are TRBV10-3 and TRBJ1-3; no definite D call. Per germline, CDR1 ENHRY and CDR2 SYGVKD. V lost 5 bases and J lost 1, with 12 bases in between. CDR3 length: 15 amino acids. CDR3 DNA sequence: TGTGCCATCAGTACGGACCCTCCTTCTGGAAACACCATATATTTT. Its protein is CAISTDPPSGNTIYF.

V usage is TRBV28 and J usage is TRBJ2-2; 7 bases agree with TRBD1. Germline V gene lookup returns CDR1 MDHEN and CDR2 SYDVKM. J gave up 4 bases and V 8 bases, and 10 bases lay outside the gene matches. This CDR3 is built from 15 residues. CDR3 coding DNA: TGTGCCAGCTTGACACAGGGGAGTCGCACCGGGGAGCTGTTTTTT. As protein: CASLTQGSRTGELFF.

This clonotype was found a few times. CDR3 nucleotides: TGTGCCAGCAGCCCAGAGGCAGTCCAAGAGACCCAGTACTTC. Its translation is CASSPEAVQETQYF. The J gene is TRBJ2-5, the V gene TRBV25-1; D remains unclear. The CDR3 covers 14 residues. V was pared by 6 bases and J by 1 base, with 12 bases between. CDR1 is MGHDK, CDR2 SYGVNS, per germline. The full variable domain, in which reference TRBV25-1 and TRBJ2-5 provide the parts outside the CDR3, is EADIYQTPRYLVIGTGKKITLECSQTMGHDKMYWYQQDPGMELHLIHYSYGVNSTEKGDLSSESTVSRIRTEHFPLTLESARPSHTSQYLCASSPEAVQETQYFGPGTRLLVL.

The chain recombines TRBV7-2 with TRBJ2-1; D not resolved. V was shortened by 4 bases and J by 6 bases, with 10 bases between the two germline ends. This CDR3 comprises 13 residues. Germline V lookup: CDR1 SGHTA, CDR2 FQGNSA. CDR3 loop: CASSSSTGNEQFF. CDR3 nucleotide sequence: TGTGCCAGCAGCTCGTCGACCGGCAATGAGCAGTTCTTC.

Many counts were recorded for this clonotype. A junction boundary mismatches the germline segment, possibly from a read error. This chain links TRBV18 with TRBJ2-7; 8 bases are shared with TRBD2. CDR1 is KGHSH and CDR2 is LQKENI in the germline V gene. The CDR3 totals 14 residues. This CDR3 reads CASSPGLVSYEQYF. Here the CDR3 DNA reads TGCGCCAGCAGCCCGGGACTAGTTAGCTACGAGCAGTACTTC.

The rearrangement joins TRBV11-2 to TRBJ2-7; a weak D match, TRBD2 (5 bases). Per the germline V gene, CDR1 is SGHAT and CDR2 is FQNNGV. The CDR3 totals 15 residues. The V and J ends lost 1 base and 2 bases respectively, with 12 bases between them. For the CDR3, the DNA is TGTGCCAGCAGCTTAGTTGCGGCTAGCCCCTACGAGCAGTACTTC. This sequence encodes CASSLVAASPYEQYF.